The entry that follows covers one T cell receptor (beta chain) sequence. Its cognate antigen is unknown. These data are taken from a study of response to subunit inactivated influenza vaccine. Study outcomes and limitations: After each seasonal influenza vaccination, few new T cells are recruited, the authors suggested.

The V end lost 6 bases, the J end lost 5 bases, and 7 bases lay between the germline ends. The CDR3 sequence is 11 residues long. Germline values: CDR1 LGHNA, CDR2 YNFKEQ. TCRdb re-called the RT-PCR reads with MiXCR, one entry per CDR3 protein. The sample includes 450,000 to 550,000 distinct CDR3 sequences, over 25% of them seen just once. The genes are TRBV4-2 and TRBJ2-5, with D uncertain. Sequencing was performed on CD4+ T cells sorted from PBMCs, taken roughly 5 days after vaccination. This sequence was found in a man aged 50 or older who received an inactivated influenza vaccine. The CDR3 DNA follows: TGTGCCAGCAGGGGTGAGGAGACCCAGTACTTC. Its translation: CASRGEETQYF.